These T cell receptor beta chains were read from a single sample in a study of OX40 agonist ivuxolimab in advanced cancers. Using immunoSEQ multiplex PCR, the repertoire was profiled, and TCRdb retains in-frame clones only, with some absent. The repertoire holds about 100,000 clones, with roughly 90% as singletons. The sequenced sample was CD4+ or CD8+ T cells sorted from blood, obtained in a trial of the OX40 agonist ivuxolimab. The receptors were sampled from an adult with an advanced solid tumor such as melanoma, head and neck, liver or kidney cancer. Each CDR3 is given with its conserved first and last residue. The order of the fields is D gene, V gene, J gene, CDR3 protein. A D gene is named only where the DNA matches it firmly.

>NA|TRBV5-1|TRBJ2-5
CASSLAPGQKETQYF
>NA|TRBV7-8|TRBJ2-1
CASSSFRVNSYNEQFF
>NA|TRBV10-2|TRBJ1-2
CASSERVYGYTF
>TRBD2|TRBV7-3|TRBJ2-3
CASSPDGWRGGRADTQYF
>NA|TRBV28|TRBJ2-5
CASSLSGSNRGTQYF
>TRBD1|TRBV10-2|TRBJ1-4
CASSDFEWARGKEKLFF
>NA|TRBV5-4|TRBJ2-5
CASSLVAIQETQYF
>NA|TRBV11-2|TRBJ2-3
CASRPPGDTQYF
>TRBD2|TRBV10-1|TRBJ2-5
CASSPTSGSVPQYF
>NA|TRBV11-2|TRBJ2-2
CASSLTSGVGTGELFF
>TRBD1|TRBV11-2|TRBJ2-7
CASSLGGGGQYF
>NA|TRBV7-8|TRBJ1-4
CASSLRGIVATNEKLFF
>NA|TRBV29-1|TRBJ2-1
CSVGGVLLYEQFF
>TRBD1|TRBV19|TRBJ2-2
CASSIAPWSGGLLGTGELFF
>NA|TRBV5-4|TRBJ2-1
CASSLSGTETEFF
>NA|TRBV6-1|TRBJ2-7
CASSHAGTPKAEQYF
>NA|TRBV28|TRBJ2-7
CASSQTYEQYF
>TRBD1|TRBV7-9|TRBJ1-2
CASSPMVMDRGLSYTF
>TRBD1|TRBV19|TRBJ1-1
CASKRGDRVNTEAFF
>NA|TRBV5-6|TRBJ1-1
CASSEQGLLNTEAFF
>NA|TRBV19|TRBJ2-1
CASSGLGNNEQFF
>TRBD2|TRBV5-1|TRBJ2-1
CASSFRPAGASGGDEQFF
>TRBD1|TRBV9|TRBJ1-3
CASSVRQGAGNTIYF
>TRBD2|TRBV10-1|TRBJ2-7
CASSPLAGVAREQYF
>NA|TRBV18|TRBJ1-5
CASSPPSLDLGSNQPQHF
>NA|TRBV28|TRBJ2-7
CASSFSTASVYSYEQYF
>NA|TRBV9|TRBJ1-2
CASSTQGRGYGYTF
>NA|TRBV7-2|TRBJ2-1
CASSQEGSSYNEQFF
>TRBD2|TRBV7-9|TRBJ2-1
CASTAGDEQFF
>NA|TRBV7-9|TRBJ2-5
CASSLDPGLVMYF
>TRBD2|TRBV27|TRBJ2-1
CASSLSLAGGLNEQFF
>NA|TRBV7-2|TRBJ1-3
CASSPDYSGNTIYF
>NA|TRBV7-8|TRBJ2-5
CASSLAETQYF